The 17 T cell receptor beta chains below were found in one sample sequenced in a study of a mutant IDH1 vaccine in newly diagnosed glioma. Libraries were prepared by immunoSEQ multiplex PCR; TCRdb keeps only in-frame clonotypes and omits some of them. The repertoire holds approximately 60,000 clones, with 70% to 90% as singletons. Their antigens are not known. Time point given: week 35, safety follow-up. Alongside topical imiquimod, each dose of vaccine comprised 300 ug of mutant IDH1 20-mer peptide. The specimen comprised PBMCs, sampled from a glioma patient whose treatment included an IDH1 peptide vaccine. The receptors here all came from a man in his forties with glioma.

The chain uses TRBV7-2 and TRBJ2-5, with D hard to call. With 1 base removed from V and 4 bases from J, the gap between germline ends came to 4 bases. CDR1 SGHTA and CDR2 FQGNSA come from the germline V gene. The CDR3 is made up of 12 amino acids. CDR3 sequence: CASSLVGETQYF. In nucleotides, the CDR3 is TGTGCCAGCAGCTTAGTAGGAGAGACCCAGTACTTC. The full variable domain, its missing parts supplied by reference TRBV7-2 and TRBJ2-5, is GAGVSQSPSNKVTEKGKDVELRCDPISGHTALYWYRQSLGQGLEFLIYFQGNSAPDKSGLPSDRFSAERTGGSVSTLTIQRTQQEDSAVYLCASSLVGETQYFGPGTRLLVL.

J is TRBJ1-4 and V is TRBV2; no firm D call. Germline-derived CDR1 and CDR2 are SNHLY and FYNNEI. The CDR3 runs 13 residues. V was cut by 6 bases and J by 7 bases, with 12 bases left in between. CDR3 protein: CASRRTLGEKLFF. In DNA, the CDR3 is TGTGCCAGCAGAAGGACCTTAGGTGAAAAACTGTTTTTT.

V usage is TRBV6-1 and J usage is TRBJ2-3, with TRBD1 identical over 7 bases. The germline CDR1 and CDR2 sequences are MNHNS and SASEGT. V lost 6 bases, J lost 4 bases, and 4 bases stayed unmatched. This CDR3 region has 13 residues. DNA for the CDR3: TGTGCCAGCAGCCCAGACAGGGCAGATACGCAGTATTTT. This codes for CASSPDRADTQYF.

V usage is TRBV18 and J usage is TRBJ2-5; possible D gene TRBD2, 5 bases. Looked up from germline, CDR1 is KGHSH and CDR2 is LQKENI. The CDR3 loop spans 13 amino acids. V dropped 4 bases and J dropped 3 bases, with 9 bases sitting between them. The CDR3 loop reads CASSLGLKETQYF. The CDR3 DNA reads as TGTGCCAGCTCACTAGGACTCAAAGAGACCCAGTACTTC.

The CDR3: CASSSRQGEVTEAFF. As DNA, the CDR3 is TGTGCCAGCAGCTCCCGACAGGGGGAGGTCACTGAAGCTTTCTTT. V gene TRBV5-6 combines with J gene TRBJ1-1; 9 bases map to TRBD1. Unmatched junction bases numbered 7, after V lost 3 bases and J lost 4 bases. The CDR3 spans 15 residues. Per the germline V gene, CDR1 is SGHDT and CDR2 is YYEEEE.

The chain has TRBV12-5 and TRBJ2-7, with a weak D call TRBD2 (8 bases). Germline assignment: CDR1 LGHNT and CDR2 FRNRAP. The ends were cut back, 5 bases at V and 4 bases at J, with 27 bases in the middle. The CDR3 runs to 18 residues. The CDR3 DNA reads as TGTGCTAGTGGTACTCGGACAGGACTAGCTGTGGGGGTATACGAGCAGTACTTC. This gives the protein CASGTRTGLAVGVYEQYF.

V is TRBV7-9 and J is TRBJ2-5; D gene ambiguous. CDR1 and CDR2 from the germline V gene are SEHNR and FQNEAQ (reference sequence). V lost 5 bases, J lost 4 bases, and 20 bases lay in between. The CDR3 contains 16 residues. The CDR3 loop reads CASSDRPQSRGETQYF. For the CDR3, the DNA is TGTGCCAGCAGCGACCGCCCCCAGAGCCGAGGAGAGACCCAGTACTTC.

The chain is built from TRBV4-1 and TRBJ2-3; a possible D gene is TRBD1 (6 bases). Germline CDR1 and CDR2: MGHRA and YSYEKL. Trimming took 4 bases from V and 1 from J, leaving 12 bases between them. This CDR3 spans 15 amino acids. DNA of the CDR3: TGCGCCAGCAGCCGACCAGACAGGCGCACAGATACGCAGTATTTT. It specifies CASSRPDRRTDTQYF.

CDR3 sequence: CASSLGGNGYTF. CDR3 in DNA: TGTGCCAGCAGCTTGGGGGGCAATGGCTACACCTTC. This chain connects TRBV7-6 to TRBJ1-2; tentative D call: TRBD1 (6 bases). The CDR3 covers 12 residues. Germline assignment: CDR1 SGHVS and CDR2 FNYEAQ. V was trimmed by 3 bases and J by 6 bases, leaving 8 bases between them.

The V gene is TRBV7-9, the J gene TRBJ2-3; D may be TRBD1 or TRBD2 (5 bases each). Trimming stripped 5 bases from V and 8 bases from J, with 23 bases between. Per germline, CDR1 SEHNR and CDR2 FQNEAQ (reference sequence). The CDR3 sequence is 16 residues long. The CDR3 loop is CASSPSGRLRAGTQYF. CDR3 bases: TGTGCCAGCAGCCCCTCGGGGCGCCTCCGGGCGGGTACGCAGTATTTT.

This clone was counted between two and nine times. The CDR3, as DNA: TGTGCCAGCAGTTTAACTCCCCTAGGGACTGAAGCTTTCTTT. Translating gives CASSLTPLGTEAFF. The V and J genes are TRBV27 and TRBJ1-1; D is undetermined. This CDR3 spans 14 amino acids. The germline gives CDR1 MNHEY, CDR2 SMNVEV (reference sequence). The V end lost 2 bases, the J end lost 5 bases, and 12 bases lay between the germline ends.

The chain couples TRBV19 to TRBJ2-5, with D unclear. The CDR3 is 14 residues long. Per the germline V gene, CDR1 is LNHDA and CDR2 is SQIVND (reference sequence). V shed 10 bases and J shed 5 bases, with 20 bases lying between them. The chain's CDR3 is CATLRFGGRETQYF. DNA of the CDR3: TGTGCCACCCTACGCTTTGGTGGACGGGAGACCCAGTACTTC.

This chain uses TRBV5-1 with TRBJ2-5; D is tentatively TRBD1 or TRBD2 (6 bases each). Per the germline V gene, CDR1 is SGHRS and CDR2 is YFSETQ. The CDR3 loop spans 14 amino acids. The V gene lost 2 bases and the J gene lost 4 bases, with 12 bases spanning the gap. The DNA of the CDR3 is TGCGCCAGCAGCTTTGGGGGGCGTAGAGAGACCCAGTACTTC. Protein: CASSFGGRRETQYF. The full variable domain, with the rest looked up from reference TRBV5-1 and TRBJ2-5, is KAGVTQTPRYLIKTRGQQVTLSCSPISGHRSVSWYQQTPGQGLQFLFEYFSETQRNKGNFPGRFSGRQFSNSRSEMNVSTLELGDSALYLCASSFGGRRETQYFGPGTRLLVL.

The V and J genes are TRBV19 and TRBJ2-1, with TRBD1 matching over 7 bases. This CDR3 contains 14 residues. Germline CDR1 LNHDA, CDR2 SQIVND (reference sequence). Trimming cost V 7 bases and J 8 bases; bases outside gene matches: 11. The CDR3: CASKQTGIGYEQFF. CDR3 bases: TGTGCCAGTAAACAGACAGGGATCGGGTATGAGCAGTTCTTC.

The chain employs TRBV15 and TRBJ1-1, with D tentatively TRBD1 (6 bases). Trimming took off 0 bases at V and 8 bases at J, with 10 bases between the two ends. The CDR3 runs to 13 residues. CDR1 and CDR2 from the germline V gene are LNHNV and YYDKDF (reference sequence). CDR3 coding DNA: TGTGCCACCAGCAGAGATTCGGACAGCGAAGCTTTCTTT. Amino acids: CATSRDSDSEAFF.

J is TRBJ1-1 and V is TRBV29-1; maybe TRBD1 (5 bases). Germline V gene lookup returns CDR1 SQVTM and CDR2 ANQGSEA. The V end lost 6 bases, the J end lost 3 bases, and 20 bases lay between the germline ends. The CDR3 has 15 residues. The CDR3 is CSVGGVYFRDTEAFF. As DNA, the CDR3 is TGCAGCGTCGGGGGGGTCTACTTCCGCGACACTGAAGCTTTCTTT.

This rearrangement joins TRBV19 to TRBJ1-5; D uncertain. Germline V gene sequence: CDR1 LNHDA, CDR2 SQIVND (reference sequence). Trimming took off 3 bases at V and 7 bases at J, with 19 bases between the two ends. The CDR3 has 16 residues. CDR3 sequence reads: CASSITLGSLTQPQHF. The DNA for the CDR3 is TGTGCCAGTAGTATTACGCTGGGCAGCCTAACCCAGCCCCAGCATTTT. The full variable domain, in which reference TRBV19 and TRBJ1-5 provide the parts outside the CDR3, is DGGITQSPKYLFRKEGQNVTLSCEQNLNHDAMYWYRQDPGQGLRLIYYSQIVNDFQKGDIAEGYSVSREKKESFPLTVTSAQKNPTAFYLCASSITLGSLTQPQHFGDGTRLSIL.